This TCR beta chain originates from a study of T cell responses to AZD1222 COVID-19 vaccine. A note on this clone: Its antigen remains unidentified.

This CDR3 spans 22 amino acids. Germline assignment: CDR1 LNHDA and CDR2 SQIVND (reference sequence). The V and J ends lost 6 bases and 1 base, in that order; junction bases with no gene match: 24. Study-level findings and limits: Recipients of two AZD1222 doses showed rising Spike-specific TCR breadth and depth. AZD1222 recipients seropositive at baseline numbered only six. CD4 TCRs associated with vaccination spanned spike, dominating at 160-218 and 743-854.

Some clones are missing from TCRdb's copy, which holds only in-frame ones; the method was immunoSEQ multiplex PCR. The profile shows 130,000 or so clones, around 90% of them singletons. V and J are TRBV19 and TRBJ2-1; TRBD2 matches at 10 bases. The sequence was obtained from an adult who received the AZD1222 COVID-19 vaccine. The material sequenced was peripheral blood, taken 28 days after the second AZD1222 dose. This CDR3 reads CASRPLTPLAGEDFGSYNEQFF. The CDR3 bases are TGTGCCAGTAGGCCCCTTACCCCCCTAGCGGGAGAGGATTTTGGATCCTACAATGAGCAGTTCTTC.